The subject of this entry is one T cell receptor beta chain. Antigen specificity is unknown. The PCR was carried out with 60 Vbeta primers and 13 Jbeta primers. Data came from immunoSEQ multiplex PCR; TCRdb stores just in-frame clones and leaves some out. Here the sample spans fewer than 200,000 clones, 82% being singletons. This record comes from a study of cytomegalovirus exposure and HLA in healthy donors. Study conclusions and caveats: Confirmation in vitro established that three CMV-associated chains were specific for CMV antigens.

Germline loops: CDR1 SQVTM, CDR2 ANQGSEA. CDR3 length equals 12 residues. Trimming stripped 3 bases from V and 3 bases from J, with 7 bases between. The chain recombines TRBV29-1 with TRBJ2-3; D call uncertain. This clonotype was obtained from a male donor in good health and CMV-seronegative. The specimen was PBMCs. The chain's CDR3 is CSVDVETDTQYF. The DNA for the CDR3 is TGCAGCGTTGATGTGGAGACAGATACGCAGTATTTT.